This T cell receptor beta chain is drawn from a study of blood T cell repertoires in COVID-19. Study information: Samples of COVID-19 (acute and convalescent) were obtained from the United States, Italy and Spain.

As originally analysed: Counts of nucleated cells, estimated from reference gene primer amplification, were obtained. Method: immunoSEQ multiplex PCR; TCRdb's copy keeps in-frame clones and lacks some. V, J and clone size are those of that table, while D and trimming were read from the DNA. The profile shows a few hundred thousand clones, 86% of them singletons. The sequencing input was peripheral blood. The source is a woman aged 50 to 65 with acute or convalescent COVID-19.

The chain's CDR3 is CATSDLTTNEQFF. The DNA for the CDR3 is TGTGCCACCAGTGATTTGACTACCAATGAGCAGTTCTTC. The chain uses TRBV24-1 and TRBJ2-1; no clear D gene. The V gene's germline CDR1 is KGHDR and CDR2 SFDVKD. There are 13 residues in the CDR3. V was clipped by 0 bases and J by 6 bases, with 5 bases between them.